The source of this T cell receptor beta chain is a study of technical replicates of blood from several donors. J was trimmed by 1 base and V by 2 bases; bases with no gene match: 3. The CDR3 length is 15 residues. Germline V CDR1 and CDR2: SGHRS, YFSETQ. TCRdb's table, derived via immunoSEQ multiplex PCR, lists solely in-frame clones and lacks some. The table shows about 61,000 clones, with 95% to 98% occurring only once. This TCR was sampled from a human donor in good health. The V and J genes are TRBV5-1 and TRBJ1-1, with 9 bases matching TRBD1. The sequenced sample consisted of T cells isolated from PBMCs. Here the CDR3 reads CASSLRTGENTEAFF. Written as DNA, the CDR3 is TGCGCCAGCAGCTTAAGGACAGGGGAGAACACTGAAGCTTTCTTT.